The 32 T cell receptor beta chains presented below share a single source sample, sequenced in a study of CD8+ T cells in alopecia areata. As for treatment: oral pan-JAK inhibitor, 5-10 mg twice daily. It was cDNA, reverse transcribed from extracted RNA, that served as the sequencing template. Only in-frame clones appear in the TCRdb table, and some are missing; sequencing was by immunoSEQ multiplex PCR. Among 200,000 to 250,000 clones listed, 66% were seen once. The specimen comprised CD4+ T cells sorted from blood, sampled at week 44, from a patient treated with tofacitinib. These receptors were obtained from a human donor with alopecia areata.

This CDR3 is CASSRDRQSRNYGYTF. CDR3 nucleotide sequence: TGTGCCAGCAGTCGGGACAGGCAATCAAGGAACTATGGCTACACCTTC. J is TRBJ1-2 and V is TRBV7-2, with TRBD1 identical over 8 bases. J was trimmed by 2 bases and V by 6 bases; bases with no gene match: 11. Germline V CDR1 and CDR2: SGHTA, FQGNSA. The CDR3 contains 16 residues.

The chain carries TRBV29-1 and TRBJ2-1; no definite D call. Germline-derived CDR1 and CDR2 are SQVTM and ANQGSEA. The CDR3 length is 15 residues. The V end lost 6 bases, the J end lost 0 bases, and 15 bases lay between the germline ends. CDR3: CSVVPLPSSYNEQFF. In DNA, the CDR3 is TGCAGCGTGGTCCCACTACCGAGCTCCTACAATGAGCAGTTCTTC.

V and J are TRBV30 and TRBJ2-5; D gene unclear. The germline gives CDR1 GTSNPN, CDR2 SVGIG (reference sequence). There are 12 residues in the CDR3. The V end was cut by 4 bases, the J end by 1 base, with 7 bases between. CDR3 loop: CAWNQRQETQYF. In DNA, the CDR3 is TGTGCCTGGAATCAACGCCAAGAGACCCAGTACTTC.

This clone was counted between two and nine times. The gene calls are TRBV5-1 and TRBJ1-2; D is perhaps TRBD1 (5 bases). V was cut by 4 bases and J by 0 bases, with 13 bases left in between. This CDR3 spans 15 amino acids. CDR1 and CDR2 (germline): SGHRS, YFSETQ. The CDR3 loop reads CASSRGDRSNYGYTF. The CDR3 nucleotides read TGCGCCAGCAGCCGAGGGGACCGCTCTAACTATGGCTACACCTTC.

The CDR3 is CASSTAGTGLYNEQFF. The CDR3 DNA sequence: TGTGCCAGCTCTACCGCCGGGACAGGACTCTACAATGAGCAGTTCTTC. The chain combines TRBV18 with TRBJ2-1; TRBD1 agrees at 8 bases. The CDR3 runs 16 residues. Looked up from germline, CDR1 is KGHSH and CDR2 is LQKENI. The V gene end was trimmed by 6 bases and the J gene end by 3 bases; junction bases not matched to a gene: 10. The full variable domain, its missing parts supplied by reference TRBV18 and TRBJ2-1, is NAGVMQNPRHLVRRRGQEARLRCSPMKGHSHVYWYRQLPEEGLKFMVYLQKENIIDESGMPKERFSAEFPKEGPSILRIQQVVRGDSAAYFCASSTAGTGLYNEQFFGPGTRLTVL.

The gene calls are TRBV30 and TRBJ2-3; no firm D call. Between the trimmed V and J ends, which lost 0 bases and 2 bases, there was a span of 6 bases. The germline V gene has CDR1 GTSNPN and CDR2 SVGIG (reference sequence). This CDR3 comprises 13 residues. The CDR3 coding sequence is TGTGCCTGGAGTGTACAGCTCACAGATACGCAGTATTTT. This codes for CAWSVQLTDTQYF.

This clone was counted a few times. The chain couples TRBV29-1 to TRBJ2-1; D may match TRBD1 or TRBD2 (6 bases each). V was shortened by 4 bases and J by 7 bases, with 11 bases between the two germline ends. The CDR3 has 12 amino acids. Germline V CDR1 and CDR2: SQVTM, ANQGSEA. The DNA for the CDR3 is TGCAGCGTTGTAGGGGGGAGGAATGAGCAGTTCTTC. Its translation is CSVVGGRNEQFF.

The chain carries TRBV29-1 and TRBJ1-1; the D is unclear. The CDR3 contains 13 residues. V was trimmed by 6 bases and J by 3 bases, leaving 14 bases between them. Per the germline V gene, CDR1 is SQVTM and CDR2 is ANQGSEA. The CDR3 coding sequence is TGCAGCGTAGAGCTACCTGGGGACACTGAAGCTTTCTTT. Its protein is CSVELPGDTEAFF.

This clone appeared many times. This chain joins TRBV5-1 and TRBJ2-4; D is uncertain. The CDR3 consists of 13 residues. The germline gives CDR1 SGHRS, CDR2 YFSETQ. V was cut by 0 bases and J by 1 base, with 2 bases left in between. The CDR3 is CASSLDAKNIQYF. The CDR3 nucleotides are TGCGCCAGCAGCTTGGACGCCAAAAACATTCAGTACTTC.

The V call is TRBV7-2, the J call TRBJ2-1, with TRBD2 identical over 11 bases. The ends lost 4 bases at V and 5 bases at J; junction bases unmatched: 7. This CDR3 has 16 amino acids. From germline, CDR1 is SGHTA and CDR2 FQGNSA. The CDR3 region has the DNA TGTGCCAGCAGCTGGCTCCCGGGACTAGCGGACAATGAGCAGTTCTTC. It encodes CASSWLPGLADNEQFF. Full variable domain (rest looked up from reference TRBV7-2 and TRBJ2-1): GAGVSQSPSNKVTEKGKDVELRCDPISGHTALYWYRQSLGQGLEFLIYFQGNSAPDKSGLPSDRFSAERTGGSVSTLTIQRTQQEDSAVYLCASSWLPGLADNEQFFGPGTRLTVL.

The genes are TRBV30 and TRBJ1-2, with D unresolved. The CDR3 covers 15 residues. V was shortened by 1 base and J by 6 bases, with 18 bases between the two germline ends. The germline CDR1 and CDR2 sequences are GTSNPN and SVGIG (reference sequence). The DNA for the CDR3 is TGTGCCTGGAGTGGATACCGCCAGGCAGCACATGGCTACACCTTC. Amino acids: CAWSGYRQAAHGYTF.

The genes are TRBV2 and TRBJ1-5; D is uncertain. The CDR3 length is 14 residues. V was shortened by 3 bases and J by 2 bases, with 8 bases between the two germline ends. CDR1 SNHLY and CDR2 FYNNEI come from the germline V gene. CDR3 in DNA: TGTGCCAGCAGTGACTTATACGGCAATCAGCCCCAGCATTTT. It yields the protein CASSDLYGNQPQHF.

This chain joins TRBV4-3 and TRBJ1-2; 8 positions agree with TRBD1. With 0 bases clipped from V and 6 bases from J, the junction kept 12 bases outside the gene matches. The CDR3 has 17 residues. Germline V gives CDR1 LGHNA, CDR2 YSLEER. CDR3 nucleotides: TGCGCCAGCAGCCAAGAAGAATACAGGGGGGGCTCCGATGGCTACACCTTC. This encodes CASSQEEYRGGSDGYTF.

The chain links TRBV4-3 to TRBJ2-7; D gene ambiguous. This CDR3 contains 14 residues. Germline V lookup: CDR1 LGHNA, CDR2 YSLEER. Trimming stripped 0 bases from V and 1 base from J, with 7 bases between. CDR3 protein: CASSQDVGSYEQYF. The CDR3 DNA reads as TGCGCCAGCAGCCAAGACGTAGGATCCTACGAGCAGTACTTC.

This chain joins TRBV4-3 and TRBJ2-3, with a tentative D call TRBD2 (6 bases). V was trimmed by 1 base and J by 1 base, leaving 15 bases between them. The CDR3 has 17 residues. The germline gives CDR1 LGHNA, CDR2 YSLEER. Written as DNA, the CDR3 is TGCGCCAGCAGCCAAGTTAGGGTCACGGGAGGCACAGATACGCAGTATTTT. Protein sequence: CASSQVRVTGGTDTQYF.

V is TRBV2 and J is TRBJ1-5; maybe TRBD1 (5 bases). The CDR3 length is 14 residues. Germline V lookup: CDR1 SNHLY, CDR2 FYNNEI. Trimming shortened V by 3 bases and J by 5 bases, and 11 bases separated the two germline ends. Written as DNA, the CDR3 is TGTGCCAGCAGTGATCAGGGAGGGGATCAGCCCCAGCATTTT. Protein sequence: CASSDQGGDQPQHF.

The rearrangement links TRBV11-2 to TRBJ1-6; no firm D call. Germline V gives CDR1 SGHAT, CDR2 FQNNGV. The CDR3 has 14 residues. V was pared by 1 base and J by 3 bases, with 4 bases between. Here the CDR3 DNA reads TGTGCCAGCAGCTTAGCCAACTATAATTCACCCCTCCACTTT. This encodes CASSLANYNSPLHF.

The sample holds one count of this clone. This chain joins TRBV15 and TRBJ1-4; TRBD1 matches at 12 bases. This CDR3 is 17 amino acids long. Germline CDR1 is LNHNV and CDR2 is YYDKDF (reference sequence). V lost 1 base, J lost 7 bases, and 7 bases stayed unmatched. The CDR3 is CATSRVPGQGALEKLFF. CDR3 sequence (DNA): TGTGCCACCAGCAGAGTCCCGGGACAGGGGGCGCTTGAAAAACTGTTTTTT. The whole variable domain, filled in from reference TRBV15 and TRBJ1-4, reads DAMVIQNPRYQVTQFGKPVTLSCSQTLNHNVMYWYQQKSSQAPKLLFHYYDKDFNNEADTPDNFQSRRPNTSFCFLDIRSPGLGDTAMYLCATSRVPGQGALEKLFFGSGTQLSVL.

This chain joins TRBV11-3 and TRBJ2-1, with 8 bases that match TRBD2. The CDR3 has 16 amino acids. The germline V gene has CDR1 SGHNT and CDR2 YENEEA. V lost 3 bases and J lost 3; bases outside the gene matches: 7. This CDR3 reads CASSFISGTNYNEQFF. DNA for the CDR3: TGTGCCAGCAGCTTCATTAGCGGGACTAACTACAATGAGCAGTTCTTC.

The rearrangement joins TRBV29-1 to TRBJ1-1; D uncertain. V shed 4 bases and J shed 2 bases, with 20 bases lying between them. Germline-derived CDR1 and CDR2 are SQVTM and ANQGSEA. The CDR3 is 16 amino acids. The CDR3 spells CSVADRGLRENTEAFF. The CDR3 region has the DNA TGCAGCGTTGCGGATCGGGGATTAAGGGAAAACACTGAAGCTTTCTTT. Filled out from reference TRBV29-1 and TRBJ1-1, the complete variable domain reads SAVISQKPSRDICQRGTSLTIQCQVDSQVTMMFWYRQQPGQSLTLIATANQGSEATYESGFVIDKFPISRPNLTFSTLTVSNMSPEDSSIYLCSVADRGLRENTEAFFGQGTRLTVV.

This clone was seen a few times. The chain couples TRBV10-3 to TRBJ2-3; D gene unclear. Germline values: CDR1 ENHRY, CDR2 SYGVKD. The CDR3 runs to 14 residues. The V and J ends lost 6 bases and 1 base respectively, with 11 bases between them. The CDR3, as DNA: TGTGCCATCAGCGATCTGCAGGGCACAGATACGCAGTATTTT. Its translation: CAISDLQGTDTQYF.

The V gene is TRBV25-1, the J gene TRBJ2-5; the match to TRBD1 covers 7 bases. The CDR3 runs to 14 residues. The germline V gene has CDR1 MGHDK and CDR2 SYGVNS. V lost 2 bases, J lost 5 bases, and 5 bases stayed unmatched. The CDR3 loop is CASSEDRVLETQYF. Here the CDR3 DNA reads TGTGCCAGCAGTGAAGACAGGGTCCTGGAGACCCAGTACTTC.

The V call is TRBV18, the J call TRBJ1-2; no definite D call. The germline CDR1 and CDR2 sequences are KGHSH and LQKENI. CDR3 size: 13 residues. Trimming left V 2 bases short and J 2 bases short, with 6 bases between. The CDR3 nucleotides are TGTGCCAGCTCACCAGGAGAGAACTATGGCTACACCTTC. As protein: CASSPGENYGYTF. Together with reference TRBV18 and TRBJ1-2, the CDR3 gives the full variable domain: NAGVMQNPRHLVRRRGQEARLRCSPMKGHSHVYWYRQLPEEGLKFMVYLQKENIIDESGMPKERFSAEFPKEGPSILRIQQVVRGDSAAYFCASSPGENYGYTFGSGTRLTVV.

The chain combines TRBV14 with TRBJ2-1; D might be TRBD2 (5 bases). V was trimmed by 3 bases and J by 8 bases, leaving 14 bases between them. Per germline, CDR1 SGHDN and CDR2 FVKESK. This CDR3 has 14 residues. The DNA for the CDR3 is TGTGCCAGCAGCCACATTCAACTCGGGGATGAGCAGTTCTTC. The encoded protein is CASSHIQLGDEQFF.

CDR3 sequence (DNA): TGTGCCAGCACAAAGGGACTAGCGGGCAGTGAGCAGTTCTTC. The encoded protein is CASTKGLAGSEQFF. This sequence joins TRBV2 and TRBJ2-1; 12 bases line up with TRBD2. The CDR3 runs to 14 residues. With V trimmed by 7 bases and J by 9 bases, 7 bases remained unmatched. Germline V gives CDR1 SNHLY, CDR2 FYNNEI.

The V and J genes are TRBV30 and TRBJ2-7, with unresolved D. Germline V gene lookup returns CDR1 GTSNPN and CDR2 SVGIG (reference sequence). CDR3 size: 13 residues. V was shortened by 0 bases and J by 7 bases, with 13 bases between the two germline ends. CDR3 nucleotide sequence: TGTGCCTGGAGTGTAGGGTTGGTCGGGGAGCAGTACTTC. It translates to CAWSVGLVGEQYF.

The chain links TRBV4-3 to TRBJ1-2; no reliable D call. The CDR3 consists of 13 residues. Trimming removed 0 bases at V and 9 bases at J, with 11 bases between. Germline V gene data show CDR1 as LGHNA and CDR2 as YSLEER. The CDR3 region has the DNA TGCGCCAGCAGCCAAGATCATAGTGGGCGCTACACCTTC. It codes for CASSQDHSGRYTF.

This clone was observed once. The chain combines TRBV15 with TRBJ2-1; no firm D call. Germline V lookup: CDR1 LNHNV, CDR2 YYDKDF (reference sequence). V shed 3 bases and J shed 5 bases, with 8 bases lying between them. The CDR3 has 13 residues. CDR3 sequence: CATSRLPHNEQFF. The CDR3 DNA reads as TGTGCCACCAGCAGGCTTCCGCACAATGAGCAGTTCTTC.

This clone was counted a few times. The chain links TRBV29-1 to TRBJ2-4, with a possible D match to TRBD1 (6 bases). This CDR3 is built from 12 residues. Germline V gives CDR1 SQVTM, CDR2 ANQGSEA. The V end lost 4 bases, the J end lost 6 bases, and 10 bases lay between the germline ends. CDR3 nucleotides: TGCAGCGTTGGGGGGCAGGGAAACATTCAGTACTTC. Translating gives CSVGGQGNIQYF.

V gene TRBV2 combines with J gene TRBJ1-2; 10 nucleotides agree with TRBD1. The CDR3 is 13 residues long. V was clipped by 11 bases and J by 3 bases; unmatched bases: 6. Germline-derived CDR1 and CDR2 are SNHLY and FYNNEI. The CDR3: CARGTGADYGYTF. The DNA for the CDR3 is TGTGCCCGCGGGACAGGGGCCGACTATGGCTACACCTTC.

The chain couples TRBV4-3 to TRBJ1-5; D gene unclear. The CDR3 contains 14 residues. Germline V lookup: CDR1 LGHNA, CDR2 YSLEER. Trimming took 0 bases from V and 3 from J, leaving 6 bases between them. CDR3 amino acids: CASSQDRSNQPQHF. The CDR3 bases are TGCGCCAGCAGCCAAGACAGGTCCAATCAGCCCCAGCATTTT.

The chain carries TRBV5-1 and TRBJ1-2; D gene uncertain. The ends were cut back, 10 bases at V and 1 base at J, with 17 bases in the middle. CDR1 and CDR2 from the germline V gene are SGHRS and YFSETQ. This CDR3 has 14 amino acids. The CDR3 protein is CARGLHQVNYGYTF. As DNA, the CDR3 is TGCGCCCGTGGGCTTCACCAAGTTAACTATGGCTACACCTTC.